A selection of T cell receptor beta chains follows, all from one sample in a study of blood T cells in healthy people across ages. A single record per CDR3 protein comes from TCRdb applying MiXCR to the 5' RACE reads. Of roughly 1.5 million distinct CDR3 sequences in the sample, less than 45% were seen once. The sample comprised blood. These receptors were taken from a woman aged 18 to 35 in good health. CDR3s include the opening cysteine and the closing phenylalanine or tryptophan. A D gene is named only where the DNA matches it firmly. The size entry is marked missing in some rows and otherwise reads once, few, many or a size class.

clone size	V gene	D gene	J gene	CDR3 DNA	CDR3 protein
few	TRBV25-1	-	TRBJ2-3	TGTGCCAGCAGTGAAGAACGCCAAGAACCAACAGATACGCAGTATTTT	CASSEERQEPTDTQYF
-	TRBV20-1	-	TRBJ2-3	TGCAGTGCTAGAGATCTATTGGGAATTACAGATACGCAGTATTTT	CSARDLLGITDTQYF
-	TRBV3-1	-	TRBJ2-3	TGTGCCAGCAGCCAAGATTTGAAACAGGGCCTTGGGCAGTATTTT	CASSQDLKQGLGQYF
few	TRBV6-2/TRBV6-3	TRBD1	TRBJ1-5	TGTGCCAGCAGATCCCGGGACAGGGGGATTCAGCCCCAGCATTTT	CASRSRDRGIQPQHF
-	TRBV20-1	TRBD2	TRBJ2-7	TGCAGTGCTCCCGAGCGGGAGGCCCTCTACAATGAGCAGTACTTC	CSAPEREALYNEQYF
-	TRBV29-1	TRBD2	TRBJ2-1	TGCAGCGACATTAGCGGGGGGGGGAGCTCCTACAATGAGCAGTTCTTC	CSDISGGGSSYNEQFF
-	TRBV12-3/TRBV12-4	TRBD1	TRBJ2-7	TGTGCCAACCCCCACAGGGGCTACTCCTACGAGCAGTACTTC	CANPHRGYSYEQYF
-	TRBV12-3/TRBV12-4	-	TRBJ2-1	TGTGCCAGCAGTTTCCTCAGGGTCAACTACAATGAGCAGTTCTTC	CASSFLRVNYNEQFF
many	TRBV7-2	TRBD1	TRBJ2-7	TGTGCCAGCAGCACCCGACAGGGTTACGAGCAGTACTTC	CASSTRQGYEQYF
-	TRBV20-1	-	TRBJ2-2	TGCAGTATGACTGTCAACACCGGGGAGCTGTTTTTT	CSMTVNTGELFF
few	TRBV5-1	-	TRBJ2-7	TGCGCCAGCAGCTTGGGGTCGAACTCCTACGAGCAGTACTTC	CASSLGSNSYEQYF
-	TRBV4-3	-	TRBJ2-3	TGCGCCAGCAGCCAAGCGGGGTCTGGTGGTGGGGATACGCAGTATTTT	CASSQAGSGGGDTQYF
-	TRBV6-1	TRBD2	TRBJ2-1	TGTGCCAGCGTCCGACTAGCGGTAGGCAATGAGCAGTTCTTC	CASVRLAVGNEQFF
-	TRBV10-3	-	TRBJ2-7	TGTGCCATCAGTGAGTCTACAGTTATCTACGAGCAGTACTTC	CAISESTVIYEQYF
-	TRBV20-1	TRBD2	TRBJ2-3	TGCAGTGCTAGTCGAGCGGGGGGCCTTCACCGCACAGATACGCAGTATTTT	CSASRAGGLHRTDTQYF
-	TRBV9	-	TRBJ2-5	TGTGCCAGCAGCGTAGGACAGGCGGCACAAGAGACCCAGTACTTC	CASSVGQAAQETQYF
-	TRBV20-1	-	TRBJ2-4	TGCAGTGCGCGACGGACAACCAAAAACATTCAGTACTTC	CSARRTTKNIQYF
-	TRBV11-2	TRBD1	TRBJ2-5	TGTGCCAGCAGCTTATTCTCAGGGGGAAAGTACCAAGAGACCCAGTACTTC	CASSLFSGGKYQETQYF